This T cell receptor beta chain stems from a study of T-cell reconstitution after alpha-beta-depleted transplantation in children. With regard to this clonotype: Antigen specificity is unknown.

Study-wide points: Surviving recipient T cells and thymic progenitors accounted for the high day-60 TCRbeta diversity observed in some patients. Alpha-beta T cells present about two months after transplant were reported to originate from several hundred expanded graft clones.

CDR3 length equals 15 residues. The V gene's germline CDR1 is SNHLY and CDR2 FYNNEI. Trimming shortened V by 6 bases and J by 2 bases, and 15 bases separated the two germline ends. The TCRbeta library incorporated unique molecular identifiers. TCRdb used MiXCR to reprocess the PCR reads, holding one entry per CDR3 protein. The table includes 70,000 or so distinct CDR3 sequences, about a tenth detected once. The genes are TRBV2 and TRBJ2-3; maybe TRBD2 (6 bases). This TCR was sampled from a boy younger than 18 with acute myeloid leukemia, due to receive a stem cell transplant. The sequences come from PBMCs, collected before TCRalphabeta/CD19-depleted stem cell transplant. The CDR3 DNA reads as TGTGCCAGCAGCCTTGGAGCGGGCCTCACAGATACGCAGTATTTT. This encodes CASSLGAGLTDTQYF. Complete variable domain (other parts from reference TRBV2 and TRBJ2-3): EPEVTQTPSHQVTQMGQEVILRCVPISNHLYFYWYRQILGQKVEFLVSFYNNEISEKSEIFDDQFSVERPDGSNFTLKIRSTKLEDSAMYFCASSLGAGLTDTQYFGPGTRLTVL.